Listed here are 21 T cell receptor beta chains from one sample, sequenced in a study of T cell clonality in common variable immunodeficiency. Findings and caveats of the study: In common variable immunodeficiency, TCR beta chains reportedly carried fewer deletions and N-nucleotide insertions.

Using immunoSEQ multiplex PCR, the repertoire was profiled, and TCRdb retains in-frame clones only, with some absent. Observed in the sample are roughly 40,000 clones, none of them singletons. Which antigens these TCRs recognize remains unknown. What was sequenced was peripheral blood mononuclear cells. These TCRs come from a human donor with common variable immunodeficiency.

The sample holds many counts of this clone. The read ends 3 residues shy of where the CDR3 ends; the end is completed using the germline J gene. This sequence joins TRBV2 and TRBJ1-6; D ambiguous. The germline V gene has CDR1 SNHLY and CDR2 FYNNEI. This CDR3 comprises 15 residues. The V end was cut by 6 bases, the J end by 0 bases, with 9 bases between. CDR3 sequence reads: CASRARSSYNSPLHF. The CDR3 DNA, read in part, is TGTGCCAGCAGAGCCAGGAGCTCCTATAATTCACCC.

This clone was observed many times. The CDR3 extends 3 residues past the end of the read, so its final part is completed from the germline J gene. The chain combines TRBV19 with TRBJ2-1; tentative D call: TRBD2 (7 bases). CDR3 length: 15 residues. Germline CDR1 LNHDA, CDR2 SQIVND (reference sequence). Trimming pared 6 bases from V and 1 base from J, leaving 13 bases between. CDR3 amino acids: CASRGGAFSYNEQFF. The CDR3 DNA, read in part, is TGTGCCAGTAGAGGGGGGGCCTTTTCCTACAATGAG.

This clone occurred a few times. The CDR3 extends 3 residues past the end of the read, so its final part is completed from the germline J gene. The chain links TRBV19 to TRBJ1-2; tentative D call: TRBD1 (6 bases). Germline V gene sequence: CDR1 LNHDA, CDR2 SQIVND (reference sequence). With 6 bases removed from V and 4 bases from J, the gap between germline ends came to 21 bases. CDR3 length equals 16 residues. The CDR3 protein is CASSVRQERDPYGYTF. The sequenced part of the CDR3 DNA is TGTGCCAGTAGCGTTAGACAGGAACGGGACCCCTATGGC.

In this sample, this clone turned up a few times. The read falls 3 residues short of the CDR3 end, and the missing part is taken from the germline J gene. This rearrangement joins TRBV5-1 to TRBJ2-7; D is possibly TRBD2 (5 bases). V was pared by 4 bases and J by 5 bases, with 22 bases between. This CDR3 has 16 amino acids. Germline V lookup: CDR1 SGHRS, CDR2 YFSETQ. This chain's CDR3 is CASSSRESGILHEQYF. Partial CDR3 DNA: TGCGCCAGCAGCAGCCGGGAAAGCGGAATACTACACGAG.

This clone was observed a few times. Sequencing ends 3 residues short of the CDR3 end; the germline J gene provides the rest. The chain couples TRBV6-2 or TRBV6-3 to TRBJ2-5, with 7 positions matching TRBD2. This CDR3 comprises 14 residues. The V segment lost 2 bases and the J segment 5 bases; nucleotides outside the gene matches: 5. Germline V gene sequence: CDR1 MNHEY, CDR2 SVGEGT. The CDR3 protein is CASSYGTIRETQYF. CDR3 DNA, as far as it was read: TGTGCCAGCAGTTACGGGACTATCCGGGAGACC.

At least ten counts were recorded for this clone. The CDR3 end is not reached by the read, which stops 3 residues before it; the germline J gene fills it in. The chain combines TRBV18 with TRBJ2-2, with D hard to call. Germline assignment: CDR1 KGHSH and CDR2 LQKENI. Trimming took 1 base from V and 2 from J, leaving 11 bases between them. The CDR3 extends over 16 amino acids. The CDR3 here is CASSPQLSPNTGELFF. The sequenced CDR3 bases are TGTGCCAGCTCACCACAACTGAGCCCTAACACCGGGGAG. Using reference TRBV18 and TRBJ2-2 for the parts outside the CDR3, the full variable domain is NAGVMQNPRHLVRRRGQEARLRCSPMKGHSHVYWYRQLPEEGLKFMVYLQKENIIDESGMPKERFSAEFPKEGPSILRIQQVVRGDSAAYFCASSPQLSPNTGELFFGEGSRLTVL.

This clone was seen repeatedly, ten times or more. The read halts 3 residues ahead of the CDR3 end, with the missing end drawn from the germline J gene. The chain joins TRBV6-2 or TRBV6-3 to TRBJ1-1, with TRBD1 identical over 9 bases. With V trimmed by 7 bases and J by 1 base, 7 bases remained unmatched. Germline lookup yields CDR1 MNHEY and CDR2 SVGEGT. The CDR3 consists of 15 residues. The CDR3 is CASTAPGQGNTEAFF. The DNA read from the CDR3 is TGTGCCAGCACCGCCCCGGGACAGGGGAACACTGAA.

Only a few counts were recorded for this clone. The read finishes 3 residues shy of the CDR3 end, and the germline J gene is used to complete it. The J gene is TRBJ2-5, the V gene TRBV10-3; the D gene is possibly TRBD1 (6 bases). This CDR3 is 16 amino acids long. Trimming removed 4 bases at V and 3 bases at J, with 18 bases between. Germline V gene sequence: CDR1 ENHRY, CDR2 SYGVKD. CDR3: CAISASPQGREETQYF. The DNA read from the CDR3 is TGTGCCATCAGTGCCTCCCCACAGGGAAGGGAAGAGACC.

This clone was seen only a few times. The CDR3 end falls 3 residues outside the read, so it is completed with the germline J gene. This chain joins TRBV20-1 and TRBJ1-4; D is unclear. The CDR3 length is 15 residues. In germline, CDR1 is DFQATT, CDR2 SNEGSKA (reference sequence). The V end was cut by 1 base, the J end by 0 bases, with 9 bases between. The CDR3 region is CSARGAGATNEKLFF. The CDR3 bases that were read are TGCAGTGCTAGAGGGGCGGGTGCAACTAATGAAAAA.

The sample holds a few counts of this clone. Read sequence stops 3 residues before the CDR3 end, and the germline J gene provides the missing end. V usage is TRBV19 and J usage is TRBJ2-7; D is possibly TRBD2 (5 bases). The CDR3 has 15 residues. V shed 3 bases and J shed 2 bases, with 14 bases lying between them. Germline-derived CDR1 and CDR2 are LNHDA and SQIVND (reference sequence). The CDR3: CASSISPTKPYEQYF. The sequenced part of the CDR3 DNA is TGTGCCAGTAGTATCTCCCCGACTAAACCCTACGAG. Full variable domain (remainder filled in from reference TRBV19 and TRBJ2-7): DGGITQSPKYLFRKEGQNVTLSCEQNLNHDAMYWYRQDPGQGLRLIYYSQIVNDFQKGDIAEGYSVSREKKESFPLTVTSAQKNPTAFYLCASSISPTKPYEQYFGPGTRLTVT.

Concerning this clone: The CDR3 end lies 3 residues beyond the end of the read and is filled in from the germline J gene. This chain links TRBV19 with TRBJ2-2, with TRBD2 matching over 13 bases. From germline, CDR1 is LNHDA and CDR2 SQIVND (reference sequence). This CDR3 has 15 amino acids. The ends lost 6 bases at V and 3 bases at J; junction bases unmatched: 1. CDR3 in amino acids: CASRGLAGYTGELFF. The DNA read from the CDR3 is TGTGCCAGTAGGGGACTAGCGGGGTACACCGGGGAG.

On this clone: The read stops 3 residues short of the end of the CDR3; the missing end is completed from the germline J gene. The chain joins TRBV2 to TRBJ2-5; 10 bases match TRBD1. The length of the CDR3 is 15 residues. Germline lookup yields CDR1 SNHLY and CDR2 FYNNEI. V was pared by 10 bases and J by 1 base, with 9 bases of the junction left unmatched. The CDR3 sequence is CANRQGAYSQETQYF. The CDR3 DNA, read in part, is TGTGCCAACCGACAGGGGGCCTACTCCCAAGAGACC. The whole variable domain, filled in from reference TRBV2 and TRBJ2-5, reads EPEVTQTPSHQVTQMGQEVILRCVPISNHLYFYWYRQILGQKVEFLVSFYNNEISEKSEIFDDQFSVERPDGSNFTLKIRSTKLEDSAMYFCANRQGAYSQETQYFGPGTRLLVL.

There are many counts of this clone. The missing CDR3 end, 3 residues past where the read stops, is filled in from the germline J gene. The J gene is TRBJ1-1, the V gene TRBV30; D perhaps matches TRBD1 (5 bases). Germline-derived CDR1 and CDR2 are GTSNPN and SVGIG (reference sequence). The CDR3 runs 15 residues. This chain's CDR3 is CAWSPAVLGAPEAFF. Partial CDR3 DNA: TGTGCCTGGAGCCCCGCGGTTCTAGGGGCCCCAGAA. Complete variable domain (other parts from reference TRBV30 and TRBJ1-1): SQTIHQWPATLVQPVGSPLSLECTVEGTSNPNLYWYRQAAGRGLQLLFYSVGIGQISSEVPQNLSASRPQDRQFILSSKKLLLSDSGFYLCAWSPAVLGAPEAFFGQGTRLTVV.

Comment on this clone: The DNA ends 3 residues before the CDR3 does, and the rest of the CDR3 is filled in from the germline J gene. The chain joins TRBV19 to TRBJ2-2; D may be TRBD2 (7 bases). Trimming pared 7 bases from V and 6 bases from J, leaving 27 bases between. Germline V gives CDR1 LNHDA, CDR2 SQIVND (reference sequence). The CDR3 covers 18 residues. The CDR3 is CASNKPRRGGQGAGELFF. The part of the CDR3 DNA that was read is TGTGCCAGTAACAAACCCCGTCGCGGGGGACAAGGAGCCGGGGAG.

This clone was seen a few times. The read is 3 residues too short to cover the CDR3 end, so that end is filled in from the germline J gene. V usage is TRBV18 and J usage is TRBJ2-5, with 8 nucleotides matching TRBD2. From germline, CDR1 is KGHSH and CDR2 LQKENI. Trimming cost V 3 bases and J 5 bases; bases outside gene matches: 8. The CDR3 spans 15 residues. The covered CDR3 bases are TGTGCCAGCTCACCCGCCGGGGGGGCCGGGGAGACC. Its protein product is CASSPAGGAGET. The whole CDR3 protein is CASSPAGGAGETQYF.

Remarks on this clone: The read ends 3 residues before the CDR3 terminus; that terminus is restored from the germline J gene. V is TRBV2 and J is TRBJ1-5; 11 bases are shared with TRBD1. Germline assignment: CDR1 SNHLY and CDR2 FYNNEI. V dropped 7 bases and J dropped 8; count of bases not matched to a gene: 10. The CDR3 has 15 amino acids. The CDR3 bases that were read are TGTGCCAGCACCTTCACGGACAGGGGGCTTGAGCCC. It encodes CASTFTDRGLEP. The whole CDR3 region reads CASTFTDRGLEPQHF.

Points on this clone: The sequence runs out 3 residues before the end of the CDR3; the remainder is reconstructed from the germline J gene. The chain carries TRBV20-1 and TRBJ2-7; 12 bases map to TRBD2. The CDR3 totals 17 residues. Losses at the gene ends were 6 bases for V and 2 bases for J; bases not matched to a gene: 14. Germline V lookup: CDR1 DFQATT, CDR2 SNEGSKA (reference sequence). CDR3 bases read: TGCAGTGCCCCCGTGCTAGCGGGAGGGCCGGGCCCCTACGAG. This gives the protein CSAPVLAGGPGPYE. In full, the CDR3 is CSAPVLAGGPGPYEQYF.

Only a few counts were recorded for this clone. The read falls 3 residues short of the CDR3 end, and the missing part is taken from the germline J gene. The rearrangement uses TRBV19 and TRBJ2-3; TRBD2 agrees at 8 bases. CDR1 LNHDA and CDR2 SQIVND come from the germline V gene (reference sequence). With V trimmed by 4 bases and J by 6 bases, 9 bases remained unmatched. The CDR3 consists of 15 residues. CDR3 sequence: CASSKIAGQGDTQYF. The sequenced part of the CDR3 DNA is TGTGCCAGTAGTAAAATAGCGGGGCAGGGTGATACG. Filled out from reference TRBV19 and TRBJ2-3, the complete variable domain reads DGGITQSPKYLFRKEGQNVTLSCEQNLNHDAMYWYRQDPGQGLRLIYYSQIVNDFQKGDIAEGYSVSREKKESFPLTVTSAQKNPTAFYLCASSKIAGQGDTQYFGPGTRLTVL.

To note about this clone: With the read ending 3 residues before the CDR3 end, the germline J gene is used to fill in that end. The chain has TRBV5-1 and TRBJ2-5; 9 bases agree with TRBD1. The CDR3 has 16 amino acids. Germline V gene data show CDR1 as SGHRS and CDR2 as YFSETQ. V shed 0 bases and J 3 bases; nucleotides not matched to a gene: 6. The CDR3 protein is CASSLEGQGREETQYF. The DNA read from the CDR3 is TGCGCCAGCAGCTTGGAGGGACAGGGCAGGGAAGAGACC. The full variable domain, rest sourced from reference TRBV5-1 and TRBJ2-5, is KAGVTQTPRYLIKTRGQQVTLSCSPISGHRSVSWYQQTPGQGLQFLFEYFSETQRNKGNFPGRFSGRQFSNSRSEMNVSTLELGDSALYLCASSLEGQGREETQYFGPGTRLLVL.

This clone was recorded at least ten times. The read stops 3 residues short of the end of the CDR3; the missing end is completed from the germline J gene. V is TRBV19 and J is TRBJ1-4; no clear D gene. The CDR3 loop spans 15 amino acids. Germline CDR1 reads LNHDA; CDR2 reads SQIVND (reference sequence). The V end was cut by 0 bases, the J end by 8 bases, with 13 bases between. The covered CDR3 bases are TGTGCCAGTAGTATAGAGGCCAGTCGTAAAGAAAAA. It is translated as CASSIEASRKEK. The full CDR3 is CASSIEASRKEKLFF.

About this clone itself: With the read ending 3 residues before the CDR3 end, the germline J gene is used to fill in that end. This chain connects TRBV7-9 to TRBJ2-5, with 9 positions matching TRBD1. CDR1 is SEHNR, CDR2 FQNEAQ, per germline (reference sequence). After removal of 5 bases from V and 7 bases from J, the junction contained 11 bases not matched to a gene. The CDR3 spans 15 residues. CDR3 amino acids: CASSPLTGGTGTQYF. CDR3 DNA, as far as it was read: TGTGCCAGCAGCCCATTGACAGGGGGTACGGGGACC.